These T cell receptor beta chains were read from a single sample in a study of T-cell reconstitution after alpha-beta-depleted transplantation in children. One entry per CDR3 protein, called by TCRdb with MiXCR from the PCR reads. This repertoire shows some 600,000 distinct CDR3 sequences, 10% to 15% found once; its top ten account for roughly 2.3%. Sequences were derived from PBMCs, mostly from graft donor cells, sampled 360 days after TCRalphabeta/CD19-depleted stem cell transplant. The receptors derive from a male patient between 5 and 17 years old who had a stem cell transplant for acute myeloid leukemia, so the T cells may come from the graft donor. Each CDR3 is given with its conserved first and last residue.

J: TRBJ2-1
V: TRBV5-1
CDR3: CASSRGDGAYNEQFF

J: TRBJ1-2
V: TRBV29-1
CDR3: CSVERAGGYGYTF

J: TRBJ2-7
V: TRBV5-5
CDR3: CASSLVLAGRTQRWEQYF

J: TRBJ2-2
V: TRBV20-1
CDR3: CSARPFGTRRGFAGELFF

J: TRBJ2-1
V: TRBV20-1
CDR3: CSAPSSGRVRSNEQFF

J: TRBJ2-5
V: TRBV21-1
CDR3: CASSNNLLEGETQYF

J: TRBJ2-5
V: TRBV28
CDR3: CARESVGSFLQETQYF

J: TRBJ1-2
V: TRBV20-1
CDR3: CSATHSPLQYGYTF

J: TRBJ2-1
V: TRBV9
CDR3: CASSVSGTFYNEQFF

J: TRBJ1-2
V: TRBV7-2
CDR3: CASSQYPTGGLSYGYTF

J: TRBJ2-7
V: TRBV27
CDR3: CASTFSGSVPYEQYF

J: TRBJ2-5
V: TRBV20-1
CDR3: CSAQPGLALETQYF

J: TRBJ2-7
V: TRBV5-1
CDR3: CASSLPAGHTYEQYF

J: TRBJ1-2
V: TRBV15
CDR3: CATSRTGARGYTF

J: TRBJ2-3
V: TRBV20-1
CDR3: CSAVEVGTDTQYF

J: TRBJ2-3
V: TRBV7-6
CDR3: CASSPTTRSNPDTQYF

J: TRBJ2-7
V: TRBV19
CDR3: CASSLGAPYEQYF

J: TRBJ1-5
V: TRBV12-3/TRBV12-4
CDR3: CASSFLSWGDQPQHF

J: TRBJ1-6
V: TRBV19
CDR3: CASSQTGDYSPLHF

J: TRBJ1-3
V: TRBV7-6
CDR3: CASSVRGPTDTIYF

J: TRBJ2-1
V: TRBV10-3
CDR3: CAISDPRDRVNEQFF

J: TRBJ2-6
V: TRBV20-1
CDR3: CSARDHLQSSGANVLTF

J: TRBJ1-5
V: TRBV19
CDR3: CASSKGVDRNQPQHF

J: TRBJ2-1
V: TRBV29-1
CDR3: CSTTWNEQFF

J: TRBJ2-3
V: TRBV28
CDR3: CASSESGQPTDTQYF

J: TRBJ2-2
V: TRBV24-1
CDR3: CATSDWGGPTGELFF

J: TRBJ2-5
V: TRBV5-1
CDR3: CASIMTSRETQYF

J: TRBJ2-5
V: TRBV11-2
CDR3: CASSLVGRLAGSAYQETQYF

J: TRBJ2-1
V: TRBV5-1
CDR3: CASSSPVRGSYNEQFF

J: TRBJ2-2
V: TRBV9
CDR3: CASSGYGTGELFF

J: TRBJ2-1
V: TRBV4-3
CDR3: CASSQDMQGLNNEQFF

J: TRBJ1-1
V: TRBV20-1
CDR3: CSASMTAYFTEAFF

J: TRBJ2-1
V: TRBV5-1
CDR3: CASSLGVLRTSEGRNEQFF

J: TRBJ2-3
V: TRBV7-3
CDR3: CASREGDPLTDTQYF

J: TRBJ2-5
V: TRBV28
CDR3: CASSLGWGGQETQYF

J: TRBJ2-7
V: TRBV7-2
CDR3: CASSLDRVSYEQYF

J: TRBJ2-2
V: TRBV29-1
CDR3: CSVEVVGANTGELFF

J: TRBJ2-7
V: TRBV25-1
CDR3: CASSERGPREQYF

J: TRBJ2-1
V: TRBV5-1
CDR3: CASSFQRERFF

J: TRBJ2-1
V: TRBV24-1
CDR3: CATSDVLAGGPSSYNEQFF

J: TRBJ1-1
V: TRBV27
CDR3: CASSLLGTDTEAFF

J: TRBJ2-1
V: TRBV9
CDR3: CASNEGVDEQFF

J: TRBJ1-2
V: TRBV7-9
CDR3: CASSFPDYGYTF

J: TRBJ2-5
V: TRBV29-1
CDR3: CSVENGGETQYF

J: TRBJ2-2
V: TRBV28
CDR3: CASPWPYNTGELFF

J: TRBJ2-5
V: TRBV12-3/TRBV12-4
CDR3: CASSLGTGETQYF

J: TRBJ2-3
V: TRBV7-6
CDR3: CASSLSQPGDTQYF

J: TRBJ2-2
V: TRBV2
CDR3: CASTPIAGRGGELFF

J: TRBJ2-7
V: TRBV6-2/TRBV6-3
CDR3: CASSYTREQYF

J: TRBJ1-4
V: TRBV12-3/TRBV12-4
CDR3: CASSPLGPGVEKLFF

J: TRBJ2-1
V: TRBV7-6
CDR3: CASSLASGVYNEQFF

J: TRBJ2-1
V: TRBV5-6
CDR3: CASSPTSREQFF

J: TRBJ2-3
V: TRBV7-9
CDR3: CASSLAGGQSDTQYF